The present T cell receptor (beta chain) was sequenced within a study of molecular identifiers for immune sequencing clone quantification. At the level of the study: Five portions were made in replicates from RNA of roughly 20,000 or 100,000 naive CD8 cells, and four underwent sequencing.

CDR3 length: 11 amino acids. V lost 1 base and J 5 bases, leaving 5 bases between the germline ends. In germline, CDR1 is GTSNPN, CDR2 SVGIG (reference sequence). Points from the study as a whole: Highly expanded clone sizes could be underestimated by identical TCR molecules that share a barcode. Beyond 20 RNA copies, clones held over 99% of effector molecules, compared with under 1% in naive cells.

Previously described methods and listed TCR primers were employed for the bulk TCR libraries. Via MiXCR, TCRdb re-called the PCR reads, giving one row per CDR3 protein. This table holds hundreds of thousands of distinct CDR3 sequences, over 20% found once. This clonotype appeared many times. Its antigen is not known. The chain employs TRBV30 and TRBJ2-5; D is unresolved. Sequencing was carried out using naive CD8+ T cells from blood, with Jurkat cell RNA spiked in. Noted subset: FACS-sorted CD8+CD4-CCR7+CD45RA+ naive T cells. This sequence was found in a human donor in good health. Some libraries in this study had Jurkat cell RNA spiked in. CDR3 residues: CAWSDMETQYF. Here the CDR3 DNA reads TGTGCCTGGAGTGATATGGAGACCCAGTACTTC.